What follows are 14 T cell receptor beta chains derived from one specimen sequenced in a study of T cells in Graves' hyperthyroidism and ophthalmopathy. RNA transcripts gave rise to amplified TCR beta CDR3 regions. A first-round RT-PCR of the TCR CDR3 used the HTBI primer set. TCRdb recomputed calls from the multiplex PCR reads with MiXCR, one row per CDR3 protein. The table lists some 250,000 distinct CDR3 sequences, 13% to 15% of them singletons. Source material: blood. Every receptor here comes from a middle-aged woman with Graves' hyperthyroidism that later progressed to Graves' ophthalmopathy.

As to this clonotype: Mismatch with germline at one junction end may stem from a read error. CDR3 sequence (DNA): TGTACCAGCAGCTTCTTGGGAAAAGGCACCGGGGAGCTGTTTTTT. Protein product: CTSSFLGKGTGELFF. J is TRBJ2-2 and V is TRBV5-6; D remains unclear. This CDR3 region has 15 residues. Germline V CDR1 and CDR2: SGHDT, YYEEEE.

This clonotype has a count of ten or more. The rearrangement links TRBV12-3 or TRBV12-4 to TRBJ2-7; 8 bases fit TRBD2. The V and J ends lost 6 bases and 2 bases, in that order; junction bases with no gene match: 24. This CDR3 is built from 20 residues. The CDR3, as DNA: TGTGCCAGCAGCCGAAAAGGGGTACTAGCGGTACACCGTTTACCCTACGAGCAGTACTTC. As protein: CASSRKGVLAVHRLPYEQYF.

This clonotype was counted ten times or more. The J gene is TRBJ1-1, the V gene TRBV11-2; 9 bases are a match to TRBD1. CDR1 SGHAT and CDR2 FQNNGV come from the germline V gene. The V segment lost 5 bases and the J segment 8 bases; nucleotides outside the gene matches: 6. The CDR3 spans 13 residues. DNA of the CDR3: TGTGCCAGCAGCACCGGGACAGGGACCGAAGCTTTCTTT. The encoded protein is CASSTGTGTEAFF.

This clonotype occurred many times. The chain links TRBV29-1 to TRBJ2-7; D could derive from TRBD1 or TRBD2 (5 bases each). CDR3 size: 15 residues. V shed 5 bases and J shed 3 bases, with 20 bases lying between them. In germline, CDR1 is SQVTM, CDR2 ANQGSEA. CDR3: CSVSKGPRADYEQYF. The DNA of the CDR3 is TGCAGCGTTAGTAAGGGACCCAGGGCCGACTACGAGCAGTACTTC.

This sequence joins TRBV14 and TRBJ2-7, with D perhaps matching TRBD1 (6 bases). CDR3 size: 14 residues. The V end lost 4 bases, the J end lost 3 bases, and 13 bases lay between the germline ends. Germline CDR1 SGHDN, CDR2 FVKESK. The CDR3 reads CASSPGTYYYEQYF. For the CDR3, the DNA is TGTGCCAGCAGCCCCGGGACATATTACTACGAGCAGTACTTC. The full variable domain, its missing parts supplied by reference TRBV14 and TRBJ2-7, is EAGVTQFPSHSVIEKGQTVTLRCDPISGHDNLYWYRRVMGKEIKFLLHFVKESKQDESGMPNNRFLAERTGGTYSTLKVQPAELEDSGVYFCASSPGTYYYEQYFGPGTRLTVT.

This clonotype was detected many times. This chain links TRBV12-3 or TRBV12-4 with TRBJ1-4; D gene uncertain. The ends were cut back, 5 bases at V and 7 bases at J, with 14 bases in the middle. This CDR3 contains 14 residues. The CDR3 nucleotides are TGTGCCAGCAGTCCAGGAACCGGCTTTGAAAAACTGTTTTTT. Amino acid sequence: CASSPGTGFEKLFF.

This clonotype came up many times. The chain couples TRBV2 to TRBJ2-3, with D possibly being TRBD1 or TRBD2 (5 bases each). Trimming removed 6 bases at V and 5 bases at J, with 15 bases between. Germline V gene lookup returns CDR1 SNHLY and CDR2 FYNNEI. CDR3 length: 14 amino acids. CDR3 sequence: CASSEDTAGDTQYF. The CDR3 nucleotides are TGTGCCAGCAGCGAGGACACGGCGGGAGATACGCAGTATTTT.

The chain links TRBV11-2 to TRBJ2-3, with 9 bases that match TRBD2. Germline assignment: CDR1 SGHAT and CDR2 FQNNGV. This CDR3 is 14 amino acids long. V was pared by 5 bases and J by 5 bases, with 5 bases of the junction left unmatched. The CDR3 nucleotides read TGTGCCAGCAGCACAGGACTAGCGAGAGATACGCAGTATTTT. Encoded protein: CASSTGLARDTQYF. Variable domain in full (rest from reference TRBV11-2 and TRBJ2-3): EAGVAQSPRYKIIEKRQSVAFWCNPISGHATLYWYQQILGQGPKLLIQFQNNGVVDDSQLPKDRFSAERLKGVDSTLKIQPAKLEDSAVYLCASSTGLARDTQYFGPGTRLTVL.

This clonotype was counted ten times or more. The genes are TRBV11-2 and TRBJ2-2; the D gene is possibly TRBD2 (5 bases). Trimming shortened V by 0 bases and J by 7 bases, and 15 bases separated the two germline ends. The V gene's germline CDR1 is SGHAT and CDR2 FQNNGV. CDR3 size: 16 residues. As DNA, the CDR3 is TGTGCCAGCAGCTTAGATCCGGGAAGGTTCGGCGGGGAGCTGTTTTTT. Translated, it gives CASSLDPGRFGGELFF.

This clonotype was counted ten times or more. This rearrangement joins TRBV30 to TRBJ1-1, with 8 bases that match TRBD1. The CDR3 consists of 16 residues. Germline assignment: CDR1 GTSNPN and CDR2 SVGIG (reference sequence). V was pared by 4 bases and J by 8 bases, with 18 bases of the junction left unmatched. The CDR3 spells CAWKRGSPIDRGEAFF. The CDR3 DNA follows: TGTGCCTGGAAACGAGGGTCGCCGATTGACAGGGGAGAAGCTTTCTTT.

This clonotype was recorded many times. The J gene is TRBJ1-5, the V gene TRBV10-3; D is ambiguous. Deletions cut 7 bases from V and 2 bases from J, with 12 bases between. The CDR3 contains 14 residues. Germline CDR1 and CDR2: ENHRY and SYGVKD. The DNA of the CDR3 is TGTGCCATCAAGGCGGGCAGCGGCAATCAGCCCCAGCATTTT. Amino acid sequence: CAIKAGSGNQPQHF.

This clonotype was seen at least ten times. The rearrangement links TRBV6-1 to TRBJ2-2, with D perhaps given as TRBD1 or TRBD2 (5 bases each). CDR3 length equals 14 residues. Germline loops: CDR1 MNHNS, CDR2 SASEGT. Trimming shortened V by 6 bases and J by 4 bases, and 12 bases separated the two germline ends. CDR3 sequence: CASRVGAGTGELFF. As DNA, the CDR3 is TGTGCCAGCAGAGTAGGGGCGGGCACCGGGGAGCTGTTTTTT.

In this sample, this clonotype turned up many times. The chain couples TRBV27 to TRBJ2-2; possibly TRBD2 for D (6 bases). This CDR3 has 13 amino acids. The V gene's germline CDR1 is MNHEY and CDR2 SMNVEV (reference sequence). Deletions cut 3 bases from V and 6 bases from J, with 8 bases between. The CDR3 protein is CASSLEGAGELFF. The CDR3 DNA reads as TGTGCCAGCAGTTTGGAGGGCGCCGGGGAGCTGTTTTTT.

This clonotype was seen ten or more times. V is TRBV24-1 and J is TRBJ1-2; no reliable D call. Looked up from germline, CDR1 is KGHDR and CDR2 is SFDVKD. The ends were cut back, 1 base at V and 6 bases at J, with 5 bases in the middle. This CDR3 has 12 amino acids. The CDR3 here is CATSDFFDGYTF. CDR3 coding DNA: TGTGCCACCAGTGATTTCTTCGATGGCTACACCTTC.